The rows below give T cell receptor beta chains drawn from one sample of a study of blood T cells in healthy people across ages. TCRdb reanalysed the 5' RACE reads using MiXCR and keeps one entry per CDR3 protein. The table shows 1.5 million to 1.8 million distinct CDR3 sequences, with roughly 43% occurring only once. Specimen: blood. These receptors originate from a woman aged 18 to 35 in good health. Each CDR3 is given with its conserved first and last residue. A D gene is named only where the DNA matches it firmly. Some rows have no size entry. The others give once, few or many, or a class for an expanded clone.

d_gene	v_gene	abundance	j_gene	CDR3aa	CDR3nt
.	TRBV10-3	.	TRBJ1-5	CAINRPYNQPQHF	TGTGCCATCAACAGACCGTACAATCAGCCCCAGCATTTT
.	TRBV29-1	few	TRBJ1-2	CSAPRGYWGYTF	TGCAGCGCCCCCCGTGGGTATTGGGGCTACACCTTC
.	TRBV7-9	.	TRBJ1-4	CASSLATSTNEKLFF	TGTGCCAGCAGCTTAGCGACCTCAACTAATGAAAAACTGTTTTTT
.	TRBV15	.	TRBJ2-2	CATSRGHPNTGELFF	TGTGCCACCAGCAGAGGACATCCGAACACCGGGGAGCTGTTTTTT
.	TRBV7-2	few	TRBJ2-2	CASSLVSPGTTGELFF	TGTGCCAGCAGCTTAGTTTCCCCGGGGACTACCGGGGAGCTGTTTTTT
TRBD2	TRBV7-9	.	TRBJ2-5	CAANGLAGGETQYF	TGTGCCGCTAATGGACTAGCGGGGGGTGAGACCCAGTACTTC
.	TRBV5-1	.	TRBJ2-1	CASSWLAVTGYNEQFF	TGCGCCAGCAGCTGGCTTGCCGTGACAGGCTACAATGAGCAGTTCTTC
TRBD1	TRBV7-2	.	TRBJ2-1	CASSYNGQGVNEQFF	TGTGCCAGCAGTTATAACGGACAGGGTGTCAATGAGCAGTTCTTC
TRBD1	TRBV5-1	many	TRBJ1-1	CASSWGQGNTEAFF	TGCGCCAGCAGCTGGGGACAGGGGAACACTGAAGCTTTCTTT
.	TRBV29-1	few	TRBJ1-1	CSVDKTGMNTEAFF	TGCAGCGTTGACAAGACAGGAATGAACACTGAAGCTTTCTTT
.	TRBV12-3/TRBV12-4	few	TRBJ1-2	CASILRGAGWVNYGYTF	TGTGCCAGCATCCTACGGGGGGCAGGGTGGGTAAACTATGGCTACACCTTC
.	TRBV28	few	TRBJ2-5	CASSPKGLELQYF	TGTGCCAGCAGTCCCAAGGGACTGGAGCTCCAGTACTTC
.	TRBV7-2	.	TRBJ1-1	CASSLHRALNTEAFF	TGTGCCAGCAGCTTACACAGGGCTTTGAACACTGAAGCTTTCTTT
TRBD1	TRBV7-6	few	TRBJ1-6	CASSSGQGRSPLHF	TGTGCCAGCAGCTCCGGACAGGGAAGGTCACCCCTCCACTTT
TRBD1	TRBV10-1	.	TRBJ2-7	CASSESGTGGFYEQYF	TGCGCCAGCAGTGAGTCGGGGACAGGGGGGTTTTACGAGCAGTACTTC
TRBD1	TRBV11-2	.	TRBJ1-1	CASSSPGQGSETEAFF	TGTGCCAGCAGCTCGCCGGGACAGGGGTCGGAGACTGAAGCTTTCTTT
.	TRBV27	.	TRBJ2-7	CASSAGANYEQYF	TGTGCCAGCAGTGCAGGGGCCAACTACGAGCAGTACTTC
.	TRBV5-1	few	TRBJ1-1	CANSLETGVLEAFF	TGCGCCAACAGCTTGGAGACAGGAGTGCTTGAAGCTTTCTTT
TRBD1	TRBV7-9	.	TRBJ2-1	CVSSSTTPDRAPSNEQFF	TGTGTCAGCAGCTCCACGACGCCAGACAGGGCCCCCTCCAATGAGCAGTTCTTC
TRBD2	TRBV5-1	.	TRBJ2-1	CASSSERESSYNEQFF	TGCGCCAGCAGCTCCGAGCGGGAGAGCTCCTACAATGAGCAGTTCTTC
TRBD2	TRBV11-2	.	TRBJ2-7	CASRHWTSGGLDYEQYF	TGTGCCAGCAGACATTGGACTAGCGGGGGGCTGGACTACGAGCAGTACTTC
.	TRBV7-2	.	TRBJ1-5	CASSFWGPDQPQHF	TGTGCCAGTAGCTTCTGGGGCCCCGATCAGCCCCAGCATTTT
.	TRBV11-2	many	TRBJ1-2	CASSHMGQMDGYTF	TGTGCCAGCAGCCATATGGGGCAGATGGATGGCTACACCTTC
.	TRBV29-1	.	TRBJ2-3	CSVRTRHTDTQYF	TGCAGCGTTCGGACCCGGCACACAGATACGCAGTATTTT
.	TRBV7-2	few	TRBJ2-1	CASRSGAGRAYNEQFF	TGTGCCAGCAGGTCAGGCGCGGGAAGGGCCTACAATGAGCAGTTCTTC
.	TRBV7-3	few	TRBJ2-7	CASSSTERTNSYEQYF	TGTGCCAGCAGCTCGACTGAGCGGACCAACTCCTACGAGCAGTACTTC
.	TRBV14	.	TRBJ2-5	CASSPLESFYNEQYF	TGTGCCAGCAGCCCATTGGAGAGCTTCTACAATGAGCAGTACTTC
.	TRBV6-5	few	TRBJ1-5	CASSAGRKNAQHF	TGTGCCAGCAGTGCCGGGAGAAAGAACGCCCAGCATTTT
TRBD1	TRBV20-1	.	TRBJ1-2	CSARDRGQDYGYTF	TGCAGTGCTAGAGACAGGGGGCAAGACTATGGCTACACCTTC
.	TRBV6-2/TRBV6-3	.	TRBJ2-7	CASSYLTHNEQYF	TGTGCCAGCAGTTACCTCACTCACAATGAGCAGTACTTC
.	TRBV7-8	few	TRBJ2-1	CASSPGEGGEQFF	TGTGCCAGCAGCCCCGGTGAGGGCGGGGAGCAGTTCTTC
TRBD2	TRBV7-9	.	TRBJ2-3	CASSKRQIAGTSTDTQYF	TGTGCCAGCAGCAAGCGTCAGATAGCGGGTACTAGCACAGATACGCAGTATTTT
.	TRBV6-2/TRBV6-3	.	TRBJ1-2	CASGRRASVYGYTF	TGTGCCAGCGGCAGGCGGGCTTCGGTCTATGGCTACACCTTC
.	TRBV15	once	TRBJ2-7	CATSRDSRGNEQYF	TGTGCCACCAGCAGAGACTCCAGGGGAAATGAGCAGTACTTC
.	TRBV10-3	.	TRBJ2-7	CAISDWGNYEQYF	TGTGCCATCAGTGATTGGGGGAATTACGAGCAGTACTTC
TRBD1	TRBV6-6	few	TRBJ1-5	CAGSSPDRGNGQPQHF	TGTGCCGGCAGTTCTCCCGACAGGGGGAACGGTCAGCCCCAGCATTTT
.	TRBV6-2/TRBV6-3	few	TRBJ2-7	CASSSSSSYNEQYF	TGTGCCAGCAGTTCATCATCTTCCTACAATGAGCAGTACTTC
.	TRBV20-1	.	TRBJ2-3	CSARVWGRRRTDTQYF	TGCAGTGCTAGAGTTTGGGGTAGACGACGTACAGATACGCAGTATTTT
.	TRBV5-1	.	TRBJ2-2	CASSAPDTWTGELFF	TGCGCCAGCAGCGCACCCGATACGTGGACCGGGGAGCTGTTTTTT
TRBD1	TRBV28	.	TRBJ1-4	CASSFLLGRGNEKLFF	TGTGCCAGCAGTTTCCTCTTGGGCAGGGGGAATGAAAAACTGTTTTTT
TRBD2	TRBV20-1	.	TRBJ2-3	CSATPLGRGASTDTQYF	TGCAGTGCTACCCCTCTGGGGCGGGGGGCCTCCACAGATACGCAGTATTTT
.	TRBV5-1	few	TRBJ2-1	CASSLIRQGGGGYNEQFF	TGCGCCAGCAGCCTAATACGACAGGGTGGAGGGGGCTACAATGAGCAGTTCTTC
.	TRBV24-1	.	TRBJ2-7	CATSDWRSDEQYF	TGTGCCACCAGTGATTGGAGGAGCGACGAGCAGTACTTC
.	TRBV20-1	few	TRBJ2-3	CSAAVGDTQYF	TGCAGTGCCGCCGTGGGAGATACGCAGTATTTT
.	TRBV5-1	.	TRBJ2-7	CASSLGVFRGEQYF	TGCGCCAGCAGCTTAGGAGTTTTCCGGGGCGAGCAGTACTTC
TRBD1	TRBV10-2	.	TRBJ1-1	CASSMDRYMNTEAFF	TGCGCCAGCAGTATGGACAGGTACATGAACACTGAAGCTTTCTTT
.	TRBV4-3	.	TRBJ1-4	CASSLRGGATNEKLFF	TGCGCCAGCAGCCTTCGCGGGGGAGCAACTAATGAAAAACTGTTTTTT
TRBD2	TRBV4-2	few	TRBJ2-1	CASSQDSGGRINEQFF	TGTGCCAGCAGCCAAGATTCGGGCGGGAGGATTAATGAGCAGTTCTTC
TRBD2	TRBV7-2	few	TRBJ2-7	CASSTAGGLYEQYF	TGTGCCAGCAGCACCGCGGGAGGACTCTACGAGCAGTACTTC
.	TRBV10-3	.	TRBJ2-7	CAISLRDGGYEQYF	TGTGCCATCAGCCTCCGGGACGGCGGCTACGAGCAGTACTTC
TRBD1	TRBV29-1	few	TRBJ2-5	CSVEGQGAYNEQYF	TGCAGCGTTGAAGGACAGGGGGCGTACAATGAGCAGTACTTC
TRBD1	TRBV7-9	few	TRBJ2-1	CASSLTDRGFFNEQFF	TGTGCCAGCAGCTTAACCGACAGGGGATTTTTCAATGAGCAGTTCTTC
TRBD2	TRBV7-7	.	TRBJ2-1	CASSLTSSSWNEQFF	TGTGCTAGCAGTCTGACTAGCTCAAGTTGGAATGAGCAGTTCTTC
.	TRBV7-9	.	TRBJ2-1	CASSFPLYNEQFF	TGTGCCAGCAGCTTTCCCCTCTACAATGAGCAGTTCTTC
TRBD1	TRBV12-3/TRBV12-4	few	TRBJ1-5	CASSRTGGSNQPQHF	TGTGCCAGCAGTCGGACAGGAGGTAGCAATCAGCCCCAGCATTTT
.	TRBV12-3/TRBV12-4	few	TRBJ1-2	CASSLQPGASPHGYTF	TGTGCCAGCAGTTTACAGCCGGGGGCTTCACCTCACGGCTACACCTTC
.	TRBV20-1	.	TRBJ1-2	CSARSGPTVSGYTF	TGCAGTGCTAGGTCCGGGCCCACAGTAAGCGGCTACACCTTC
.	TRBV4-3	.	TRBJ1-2	CASSQAPGYDYGYTF	TGCGCCAGCAGCCAAGCCCCAGGATATGACTATGGCTACACCTTC
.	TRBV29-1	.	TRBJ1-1	CSVAGRVGTEAFF	TGCAGCGTTGCGGGTAGGGTTGGGACTGAAGCTTTCTTT
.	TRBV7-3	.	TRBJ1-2	CASSSPKGGINYGYTF	TGTGCCAGCAGCTCTCCTAAGGGGGGCATTAACTATGGCTACACCTTC